Listed here are 16 T cell receptor beta chains from one sample, sequenced in a study of T cell responses to AZD1222 COVID-19 vaccine. Data came from immunoSEQ multiplex PCR; TCRdb stores just in-frame clones and leaves some out. The sample yields roughly 72,000 clones, 85% seen once. Sample: peripheral blood, taken on day 0 of AZD1222 vaccination. The receptors originated from an adult in good health.

This clone was recorded once. The gene calls are TRBV27 and TRBJ2-7, with unresolved D. CDR3 length: 16 amino acids. CDR1 MNHEY and CDR2 SMNVEV come from the germline V gene (reference sequence). The germline V and J ends were trimmed by 6 bases and 6 bases, with 24 bases remaining between them. In nucleotides, the CDR3 is TGTGCCAGCAGCCTCGACCGAGTCCTTATCAGGAGCGAGCAGTACTTC. It yields the protein CASSLDRVLIRSEQYF.

The rearrangement joins TRBV5-1 to TRBJ2-3; D uncertain. With 4 bases removed from V and 11 bases from J, the gap between germline ends came to 11 bases. Germline loops: CDR1 SGHRS, CDR2 YFSETQ. There are 11 residues in the CDR3. CDR3 residues: CASSPGMGQYF. As DNA, the CDR3 is TGCGCCAGCAGCCCCGGAATGGGGCAGTATTTT. The full variable domain, with the rest looked up from reference TRBV5-1 and TRBJ2-3, is KAGVTQTPRYLIKTRGQQVTLSCSPISGHRSVSWYQQTPGQGLQFLFEYFSETQRNKGNFPGRFSGRQFSNSRSEMNVSTLELGDSALYLCASSPGMGQYFGPGTRLTVL.

Regarding this clone: At one boundary the junction diverges from the germline segment, which might be a read error. The chain joins TRBV12-3 or TRBV12-4 to TRBJ1-2, with D unresolved. The CDR3 contains 8 residues. CDR3 nucleotides: TGTGCCAGCAGACGGGAGGACTTC. This gives the protein CASRREDF.

This clone showed up many times. CDR3 protein: CASSIGLAGINEQFF. Here the CDR3 DNA reads TGTGCCAGCAGCATAGGACTAGCGGGAATCAATGAGCAGTTCTTC. The chain is built from TRBV7-9 and TRBJ2-1; 12 positions agree with TRBD2. Looked up from germline, CDR1 is SEHNR and CDR2 is FQNEAQ (reference sequence). The CDR3 sequence is 15 residues long. Trimming at V came to 5 bases and at J to 6 bases, leaving 5 bases not matched to a gene.

The chain employs TRBV19 and TRBJ1-3, with unresolved D. The germline V gene has CDR1 LNHDA and CDR2 SQIVND (reference sequence). V was cut by 6 bases and J by 1 base, with 10 bases left in between. This CDR3 spans 14 amino acids. CDR3 sequence reads: CASRVRQSGNTIYF. The CDR3 DNA is TGTGCCAGTAGAGTTCGTCAGTCTGGAAACACCATATATTTT. Looking up the rest from reference TRBV19 and TRBJ1-3 gives the full variable domain: DGGITQSPKYLFRKEGQNVTLSCEQNLNHDAMYWYRQDPGQGLRLIYYSQIVNDFQKGDIAEGYSVSREKKESFPLTVTSAQKNPTAFYLCASRVRQSGNTIYFGEGSWLTVV.

The rearrangement joins TRBV19 to TRBJ1-1; 7 bases align to TRBD1. CDR1 is LNHDA, CDR2 SQIVND, per germline (reference sequence). This CDR3 has 13 amino acids. V lost 6 bases to trimming and J lost 0 bases; unmatched junction nucleotides: 1. The CDR3 sequence is CASRGTVNTEAFF. CDR3 nucleotide sequence: TGTGCCAGTAGGGGGACAGTGAACACTGAAGCTTTCTTT.

On this clone itself: At one boundary the junction diverges from the germline segment, which might be a read error. CDR3 loop: CASSLDPGTSGSFF. DNA for the CDR3: TGTGCCAGCAGCTTAGATCCCGGGACTAGCGGTTCGTTCTTC. V is TRBV11-2 and J is TRBJ2-7; 11 bases match TRBD2. CDR3 size: 14 residues. Germline-derived CDR1 and CDR2 are SGHAT and FQNNGV.

V is TRBV21-1 and J is TRBJ2-1; TRBD1, as called in the table, went unchecked against the DNA. TRBV21-1 is deemed a pseudogene. This CDR3 spans 17 amino acids. The CDR3 here is CASSKYKGARSYNEQFF. CDR3 DNA: TGTGCCAGCAGCAAATATAAGGGGGCCAGGTCCTACAATGAGCAGTTCTTC.

The count of this clone is one. The rearrangement joins TRBV5-1 to TRBJ1-1; D call uncertain. Trimming removed 0 bases at V and 12 bases at J, with 15 bases between. CDR1 is SGHRS, CDR2 YFSETQ, per germline. The CDR3 extends over 13 amino acids. As DNA, the CDR3 is TGCGCCAGCAGCTTGGCCGGAGGAGGAGGAACTTTCTTT. Translation gives CASSLAGGGGTFF.

The chain links TRBV11-2 to TRBJ1-5, with no clear D. Germline assignment: CDR1 SGHAT and CDR2 FQNNGV. The CDR3 consists of 15 residues. Trimming cost V 1 base and J 7 bases, with 14 bases left between them. As DNA, the CDR3 is TGTGCCAGCAGCTTAGTTCCCACTTCGGACCAGCCCCAGCATTTT. Translation gives CASSLVPTSDQPQHF.

The genes are TRBV27 and TRBJ1-1; 7 nucleotides match TRBD1. In germline, CDR1 is MNHEY, CDR2 SMNVEV (reference sequence). The CDR3 length is 14 residues. Trimming at V came to 6 bases and at J to 0 bases, leaving 4 bases not matched to a gene. The CDR3 sequence is CASRTGLLNTEAFF. The CDR3 DNA is TGTGCCAGCAGGACAGGGTTGCTGAACACTGAAGCTTTCTTT.

This chain links TRBV30 with TRBJ1-1; the D gene is possibly TRBD1 (5 bases). The CDR3 length is 13 residues. Per the germline V gene, CDR1 is GTSNPN and CDR2 is SVGIG (reference sequence). Trimming left V 5 bases short and J 4 bases short, with 14 bases between. CDR3 in DNA: TGTGCCTGGTCAGGGATGGAAAGCACTGAAGCTTTCTTT. Translating gives CAWSGMESTEAFF.

The rearrangement links TRBV7-9 to TRBJ2-1, with 12 bases aligning to TRBD1. This CDR3 comprises 19 residues. Germline CDR1 SEHNR, CDR2 FQNEAQ (reference sequence). Trimming removed 4 bases from V and 8 bases from J; junction bases left unmatched: 18. The DNA for the CDR3 is TGTGCCAGCAGCTCCCCGGGACAGGGGGCGCAGCGCCCGATGTATGAGCAGTTCTTC. It translates to CASSSPGQGAQRPMYEQFF.

The chain has TRBV27 and TRBJ1-1; a possible D gene is TRBD1 (5 bases). The CDR3 runs 13 residues. The germline CDR1 and CDR2 sequences are MNHEY and SMNVEV (reference sequence). With 6 bases removed from V and 2 bases from J, the gap between germline ends came to 10 bases. CDR3 nucleotides: TGTGCCAGCAGATTTGGGGGAAACACTGAAGCTTTCTTT. The encoded protein is CASRFGGNTEAFF.

This clone was recorded only once. The gene calls are TRBV4-1 and TRBJ2-5; the match to TRBD1 covers 7 bases. There are 17 residues in the CDR3. After removal of 4 bases from V and 5 bases from J, the junction contained 16 bases not matched to a gene. Looked up from germline, CDR1 is MGHRA and CDR2 is YSYEKL. In DNA form, the CDR3 reads TGCGCCAGCAGCCGCACTATCCTGACAGGGTTGGGGGAGACCCAGTACTTC. Protein: CASSRTILTGLGETQYF.

The gene calls are TRBV9 and TRBJ1-2; TRBD1 matches at 7 bases. Trimming at V came to 3 bases and at J to 0 bases, leaving 17 bases not matched to a gene. CDR1 and CDR2 from the germline V gene are SGDLS and YYNGEE. This CDR3 spans 19 amino acids. The CDR3 coding sequence is TGTGCCAGCAGCGAACAGGGGCCTCCTCCATTGATAGCTAACTATGGCTACACCTTC. Its translation: CASSEQGPPPLIANYGYTF.